Following are 13 T cell receptor beta chains from one sample sequenced in a study of neurological immune-mediated disorders. From the 5' RACE reads, TCRdb called clonotypes with MiXCR, one entry per CDR3 protein. This table has tens of thousands of distinct CDR3 sequences, roughly 11% appearing once. Material for sequencing was CD4+ T cells from blood. These receptors all stem from a woman aged 25 to 39 with HTLV-1-associated myelopathy (HAM/TSP).

This clonotype has a count of ten or more. V usage is TRBV18 and J usage is TRBJ1-1; D remains unclear. V gave up 2 bases and J gave up 2 bases, with 3 bases separating them. There are 12 residues in the CDR3. CDR1 and CDR2 (germline): KGHSH, LQKENI. CDR3 in amino acids: CASSPKNTEAFF. The DNA of the CDR3 is TGTGCCAGCTCACCAAAAAACACTGAAGCTTTCTTT.

The table lists this clonotype with many counts. The V call is TRBV5-1, the J call TRBJ1-2; 8 bases agree with TRBD1. CDR1 is SGHRS and CDR2 is YFSETQ in the germline V gene. The CDR3 runs to 18 residues. Trimming cost V 0 bases and J 6 bases; bases outside gene matches: 16. CDR3 DNA sequence: TGCGCCAGCAGCTTGGTGACAGGGGCGCCTGAGATGGGAGATGGCTACACCTTC. Encoded protein: CASSLVTGAPEMGDGYTF.

The rearrangement uses TRBV5-1 and TRBJ2-7; D is uncertain. The CDR3 is 12 residues long. V was cut by 6 bases and J by 7 bases, with 14 bases left in between. Germline-derived CDR1 and CDR2 are SGHRS and YFSETQ. The CDR3 protein is CASTSPEHEQYF. CDR3 sequence (DNA): TGCGCCAGCACCTCCCCTGAACATGAGCAGTACTTC.

This clonotype was detected ten times or more. The chain employs TRBV10-3 and TRBJ2-6, with a tentative D call TRBD2 (5 bases). Germline V lookup: CDR1 ENHRY, CDR2 SYGVKD. V lost 2 bases and J 1 base, leaving 9 bases between the germline ends. The CDR3 covers 16 residues. DNA for the CDR3: TGTGCCATCAGTGAGACTAGACGATCTGGGGCCAACGTCCTGACTTTC. Encoded protein: CAISETRRSGANVLTF.

The V call is TRBV5-1, the J call TRBJ1-5; D is unresolved. Germline CDR1 reads SGHRS; CDR2 reads YFSETQ. The CDR3 has 13 residues. V lost 7 bases and J lost 4, with 12 bases in between. CDR3 DNA: TGCGCCAGCGCGGCGGGTATTAATCAGCCCCAGCATTTT. It yields the protein CASAAGINQPQHF.

This clonotype came up many times. V gene TRBV13 combines with J gene TRBJ2-3; D remains unclear. Between the trimmed V and J ends, which lost 2 bases and 6 bases, there was a span of 6 bases. The CDR3 sequence is 12 residues long. The germline V gene encodes CDR1 PRHDT and CDR2 FYEKMQ (reference sequence). CDR3 nucleotides: TGTGCCAGCAGCTTAATGGGGGATACGCAGTATTTT. This sequence encodes CASSLMGDTQYF.

The sample holds many counts of this clonotype. The chain joins TRBV20-1 to TRBJ2-3; D unresolved. The CDR3 extends over 14 amino acids. Between the trimmed V and J ends, which lost 5 bases and 0 bases, there was a span of 12 bases. Germline loops: CDR1 DFQATT, CDR2 SNEGSKA (reference sequence). The CDR3 spells CSAGDPESTDTQYF. The CDR3 DNA reads as TGCAGTGCTGGGGATCCGGAAAGCACAGATACGCAGTATTTT.

This clonotype was seen ten or more times. Likely a read error: the CDR3 ends without its conserved phenylalanine or tryptophan. No DNA is shown, since the ends of the CDR3 on it are uncertain; the CDR3 is the one TCRdb lists. The chain employs TRBV2 and TRBJ2-1; TRBD1 was called by the table and not checked on the DNA. The CDR3 comprises 11 residues, both ends counted. Germline V gene lookup returns CDR1 SNHLY and CDR2 FYNNEI. CDR3 in amino acids: CASRGDGTEGV.

The table lists this clonotype with many counts. The V gene is TRBV5-4, the J gene TRBJ2-3; unclear D gene. Trimming took off 4 bases at V and 6 bases at J, with 12 bases between the two ends. In germline, CDR1 is SGHNT, CDR2 YYREEE (reference sequence). The CDR3 has 13 amino acids. The CDR3 loop is CASSDKVGDTQYF. The CDR3 DNA sequence: TGTGCCAGCAGCGATAAAGTGGGGGATACGCAGTATTTT. Using reference TRBV5-4 and TRBJ2-3 for the parts outside the CDR3, the full variable domain is ETGVTQSPTHLIKTRGQQVTLRCSSQSGHNTVSWYQQALGQGPQFIFQYYREEENGRGNFPPRFSGLQFPNYSSELNVNALELDDSALYLCASSDKVGDTQYFGPGTRLTVL.

The chain couples TRBV29-1 to TRBJ1-1; D remains ambiguous. The CDR3 has 13 residues. Per the germline V gene, CDR1 is SQVTM and CDR2 is ANQGSEA. The V and J ends lost 2 bases and 1 base respectively, with 8 bases between them. This CDR3 reads CSVEPQKNTEAFF. The CDR3 DNA reads TGCAGCGTTGAACCGCAGAAGAACACTGAAGCTTTCTTT.

This clonotype was picked up many times. The chain combines TRBV18 with TRBJ1-1, with D perhaps TRBD1 (5 bases). CDR3 length: 12 amino acids. With 6 bases removed from V and 1 base from J, the gap between germline ends came to 6 bases. CDR1 and CDR2 from the germline V gene are KGHSH and LQKENI. The CDR3 coding sequence is TGTGCCAGCTCTACAGGGAACACTGAAGCTTTCTTT. It yields the protein CASSTGNTEAFF.

Many counts were recorded for this clonotype. The genes are TRBV5-1 and TRBJ2-1; D possibly matches TRBD1 or TRBD2 (5 bases each). V was pared by 4 bases and J by 2 bases, with 16 bases between. CDR1 SGHRS and CDR2 YFSETQ come from the germline V gene. CDR3 length: 16 residues. The CDR3 spells CASSPGTERTYNEQFF. For the CDR3, the DNA is TGCGCCAGCAGCCCCGGGACGGAAAGAACCTACAATGAGCAGTTCTTC. Based on the CDR3 plus reference TRBV5-1 and TRBJ2-1, the full variable domain is KAGVTQTPRYLIKTRGQQVTLSCSPISGHRSVSWYQQTPGQGLQFLFEYFSETQRNKGNFPGRFSGRQFSNSRSEMNVSTLELGDSALYLCASSPGTERTYNEQFFGPGTRLTVL.

This clonotype was seen many times. The genes are TRBV2 and TRBJ2-3; D possibly corresponds to TRBD1 (5 bases). Germline lookup yields CDR1 SNHLY and CDR2 FYNNEI. V lost 5 bases and J lost 0, with 9 bases in between. The CDR3 extends over 14 amino acids. The CDR3 here is CASSFRASTDTQYF. CDR3 nucleotide sequence: TGTGCCAGCAGTTTCAGGGCTAGCACAGATACGCAGTATTTT.